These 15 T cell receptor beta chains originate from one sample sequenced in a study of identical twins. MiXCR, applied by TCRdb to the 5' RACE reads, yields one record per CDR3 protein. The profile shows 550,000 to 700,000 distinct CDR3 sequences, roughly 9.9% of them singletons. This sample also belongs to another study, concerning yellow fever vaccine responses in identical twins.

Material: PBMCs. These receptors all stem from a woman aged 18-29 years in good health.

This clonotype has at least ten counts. The CDR3 loop is CASGGTANYGYTF. In DNA, the CDR3 is TGTGCCAGCGGCGGGACAGCCAACTATGGCTACACCTTC. The J gene is TRBJ1-2, the V gene TRBV12-3 or TRBV12-4; 7 bases agree with TRBD1. The CDR3 spans 13 residues. Germline trimming cut 8 bases from V and 2 bases from J; bases unmatched to any gene: 5.

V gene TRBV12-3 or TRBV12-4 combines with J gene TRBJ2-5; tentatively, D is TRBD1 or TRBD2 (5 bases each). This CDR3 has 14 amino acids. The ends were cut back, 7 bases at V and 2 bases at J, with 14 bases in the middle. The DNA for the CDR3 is TGTGCCAGCAACCTCCGGGGCAAACAAGAGACCCAGTACTTC. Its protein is CASNLRGKQETQYF.

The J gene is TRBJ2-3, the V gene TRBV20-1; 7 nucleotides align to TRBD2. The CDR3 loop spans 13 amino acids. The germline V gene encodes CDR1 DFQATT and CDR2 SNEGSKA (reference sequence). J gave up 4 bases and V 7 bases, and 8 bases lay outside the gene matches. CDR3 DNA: TGCAGTGTTCTTAGACTAGCAGCAGATACGCAGTATTTT. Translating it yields CSVLRLAADTQYF.

DNA for the CDR3: TGCGCCAGCAGCTTGGCGATGCTAGCCGGACCTGGGGGTGAGCAGTTCTTC. Protein product: CASSLAMLAGPGGEQFF. The chain is built from TRBV5-1 and TRBJ2-1, with D possibly called TRBD1 or TRBD2 (5 bases each). CDR1 is SGHRS and CDR2 is YFSETQ in the germline V gene. The CDR3 is 17 residues long. Trimming stripped 0 bases from V and 9 bases from J, with 22 bases between.

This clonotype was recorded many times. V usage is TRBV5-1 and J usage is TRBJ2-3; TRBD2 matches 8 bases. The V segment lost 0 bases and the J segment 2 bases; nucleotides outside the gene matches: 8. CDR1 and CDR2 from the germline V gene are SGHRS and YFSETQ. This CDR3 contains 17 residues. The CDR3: CASSLAESGGTTDTQYF. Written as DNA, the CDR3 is TGCGCCAGCAGCTTGGCCGAGAGCGGGGGTACCACAGATACGCAGTATTTT.

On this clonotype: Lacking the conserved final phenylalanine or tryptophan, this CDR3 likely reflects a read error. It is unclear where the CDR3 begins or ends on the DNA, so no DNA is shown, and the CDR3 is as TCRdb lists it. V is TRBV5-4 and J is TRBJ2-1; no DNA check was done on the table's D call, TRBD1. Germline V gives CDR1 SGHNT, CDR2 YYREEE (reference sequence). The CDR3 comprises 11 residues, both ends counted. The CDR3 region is CASSLGDRGGI.

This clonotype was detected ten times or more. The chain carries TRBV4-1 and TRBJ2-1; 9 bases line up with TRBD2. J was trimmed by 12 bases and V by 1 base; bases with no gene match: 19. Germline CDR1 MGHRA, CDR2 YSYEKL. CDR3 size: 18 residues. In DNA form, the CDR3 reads TGCGCCAGCAGCCAAGGTGGGGCTGGGACTAGCCACGAATGGGGGCAGTTCTTC. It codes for CASSQGGAGTSHEWGQFF.

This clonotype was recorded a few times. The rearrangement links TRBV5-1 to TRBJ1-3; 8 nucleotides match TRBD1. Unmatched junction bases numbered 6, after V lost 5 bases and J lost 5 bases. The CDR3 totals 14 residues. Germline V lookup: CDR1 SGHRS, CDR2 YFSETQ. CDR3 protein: CASRPRQGRNTIYF. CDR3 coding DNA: TGCGCCAGCAGACCTCGACAGGGGAGAAACACCATATATTTT.

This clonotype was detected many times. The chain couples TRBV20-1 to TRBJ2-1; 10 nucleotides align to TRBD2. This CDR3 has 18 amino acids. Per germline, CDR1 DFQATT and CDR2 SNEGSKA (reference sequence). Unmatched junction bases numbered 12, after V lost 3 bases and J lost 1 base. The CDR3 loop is CSASPLFSGGRSYNEQFF. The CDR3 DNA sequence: TGCAGTGCTAGTCCCCTCTTTAGCGGGGGGAGATCCTACAATGAGCAGTTCTTC.

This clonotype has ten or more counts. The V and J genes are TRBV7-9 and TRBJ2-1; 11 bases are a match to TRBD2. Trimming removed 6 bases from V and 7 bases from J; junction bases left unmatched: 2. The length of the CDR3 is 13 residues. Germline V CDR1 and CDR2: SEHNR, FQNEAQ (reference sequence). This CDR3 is CASSLAGGNEQFF. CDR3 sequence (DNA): TGTGCCAGCAGTCTAGCGGGGGGTAATGAGCAGTTCTTC.

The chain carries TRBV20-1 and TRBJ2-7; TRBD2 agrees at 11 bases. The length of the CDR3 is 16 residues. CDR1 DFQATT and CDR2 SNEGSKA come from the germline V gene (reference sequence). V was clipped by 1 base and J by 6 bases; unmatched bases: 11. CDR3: CSARVPRGLAGGEQYF. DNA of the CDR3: TGCAGTGCTAGAGTCCCCCGCGGGCTAGCGGGAGGCGAGCAGTACTTC.

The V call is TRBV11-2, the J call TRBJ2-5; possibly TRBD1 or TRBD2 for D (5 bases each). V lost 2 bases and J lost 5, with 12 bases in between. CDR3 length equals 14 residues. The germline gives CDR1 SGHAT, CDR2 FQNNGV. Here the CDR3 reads CASSLRGWGETQYF. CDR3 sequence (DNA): TGTGCCAGCAGCTTACGAGGGTGGGGCGAGACCCAGTACTTC. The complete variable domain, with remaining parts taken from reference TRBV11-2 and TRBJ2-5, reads EAGVAQSPRYKIIEKRQSVAFWCNPISGHATLYWYQQILGQGPKLLIQFQNNGVVDDSQLPKDRFSAERLKGVDSTLKIQPAKLEDSAVYLCASSLRGWGETQYFGPGTRLLVL.

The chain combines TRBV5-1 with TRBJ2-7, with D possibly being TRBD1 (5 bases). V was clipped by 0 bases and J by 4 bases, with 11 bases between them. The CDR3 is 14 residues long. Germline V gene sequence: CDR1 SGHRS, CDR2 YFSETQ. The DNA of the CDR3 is TGCGCCAGCAGCTTGGGTGTTTCAGGGTACGAGCAGTACTTC. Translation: CASSLGVSGYEQYF.

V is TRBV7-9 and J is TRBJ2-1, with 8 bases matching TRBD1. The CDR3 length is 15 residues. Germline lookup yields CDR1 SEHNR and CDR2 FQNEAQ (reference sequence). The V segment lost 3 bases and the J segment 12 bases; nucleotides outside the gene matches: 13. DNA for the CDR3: TGTGCCAGCAGCTTCGAAGGACAGGGAGGAGGGGGGCAGTTCTTC. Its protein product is CASSFEGQGGGGQFF. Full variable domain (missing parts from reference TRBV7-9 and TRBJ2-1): DTGVSQNPRHKITKRGQNVTFRCDPISEHNRLYWYRQTLGQGPEFLTYFQNEAQLEKSRLLSDRFSAERPKGSFSTLEIQRTEQGDSAMYLCASSFEGQGGGGQFFGPGTRLTVL.

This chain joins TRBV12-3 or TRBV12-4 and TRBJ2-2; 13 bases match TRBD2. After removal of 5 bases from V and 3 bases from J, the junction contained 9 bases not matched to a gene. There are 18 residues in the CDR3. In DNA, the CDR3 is TGTGCCAGCAGTAGCCAACGACTAGCGGGGGGCCACACCGGGGAGCTGTTTTTT. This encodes CASSSQRLAGGHTGELFF.